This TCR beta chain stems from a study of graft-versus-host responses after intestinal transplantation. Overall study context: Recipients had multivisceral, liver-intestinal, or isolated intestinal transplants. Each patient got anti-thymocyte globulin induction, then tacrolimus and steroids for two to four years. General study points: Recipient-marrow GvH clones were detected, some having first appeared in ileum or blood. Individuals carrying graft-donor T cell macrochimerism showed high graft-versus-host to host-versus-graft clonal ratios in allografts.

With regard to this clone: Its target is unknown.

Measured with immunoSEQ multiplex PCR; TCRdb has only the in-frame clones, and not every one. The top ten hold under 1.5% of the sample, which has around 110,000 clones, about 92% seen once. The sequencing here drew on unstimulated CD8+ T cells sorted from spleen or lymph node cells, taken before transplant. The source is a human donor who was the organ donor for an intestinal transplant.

DNA for the CDR3: TGTGCCAGCAGTCTAGGCGGGGGGCAGTTCTTC. Protein sequence: CASSLGGGQFF. This sequence joins TRBV28 and TRBJ2-1; 7 bases map to TRBD2. Trimming removed 5 bases from V and 12 bases from J; junction bases left unmatched: 4. CDR3 size: 11 residues. The germline gives CDR1 MDHEN, CDR2 SYDVKM.